This TCR beta chain was identified during a study of blood T cells in healthy people across ages. Per the germline V gene, CDR1 is SGHVS and CDR2 is FQNEAQ. This CDR3 has 16 residues. Trimming cost V 4 bases and J 7 bases, with 20 bases left between them. This clonotype was seen only a few times. Its antigen is unknown. The study, taken as a whole, reports: Observed TCR beta diversity showed a strong correlation with the percentage of naive T cells as measured by flow cytometry.

It was with a sample-barcoded 5' primer and a J-beta primer mix that a second PCR of roughly 7 to 12 cycles was run. TCRdb re-analysed the 5' RACE reads in MiXCR, keeping a single row per CDR3 protein. Of around 500,000 distinct CDR3 sequences in the sample, approximately 26% were seen once. The same specimen was also included in a second study, on T cells of mothers and their children.

The chain has TRBV7-8 and TRBJ2-4, with D perhaps matching TRBD1 (6 bases). Sequencing was done on a sample of blood. The receptor was derived from a boy under 10 years old in good health. The DNA of the CDR3 is TGTGCCAGCAGCTCCTCGACAGGCTATGATGGGAACATTCAGTACTTC. As protein: CASSSSTGYDGNIQYF.